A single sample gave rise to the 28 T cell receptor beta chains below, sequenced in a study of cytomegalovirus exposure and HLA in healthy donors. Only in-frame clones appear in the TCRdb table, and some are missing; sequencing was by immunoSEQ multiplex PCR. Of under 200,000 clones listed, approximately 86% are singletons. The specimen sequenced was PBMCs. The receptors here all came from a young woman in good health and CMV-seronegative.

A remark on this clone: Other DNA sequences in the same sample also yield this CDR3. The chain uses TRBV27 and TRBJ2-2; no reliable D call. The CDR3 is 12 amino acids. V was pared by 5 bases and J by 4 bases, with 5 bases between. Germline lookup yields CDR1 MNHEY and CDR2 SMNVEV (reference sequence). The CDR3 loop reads CASSLLTGELFF. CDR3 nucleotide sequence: TGTGCCAGCAGTCTCCTCACCGGGGAGCTGTTTTTT.

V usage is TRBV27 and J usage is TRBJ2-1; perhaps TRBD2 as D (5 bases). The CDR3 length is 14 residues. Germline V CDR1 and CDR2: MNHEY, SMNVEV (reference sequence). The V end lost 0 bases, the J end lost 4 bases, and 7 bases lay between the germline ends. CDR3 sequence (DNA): TGTGCCAGCAGTTTATCGAGGGAATACAATGAGCAGTTCTTC. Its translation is CASSLSREYNEQFF.

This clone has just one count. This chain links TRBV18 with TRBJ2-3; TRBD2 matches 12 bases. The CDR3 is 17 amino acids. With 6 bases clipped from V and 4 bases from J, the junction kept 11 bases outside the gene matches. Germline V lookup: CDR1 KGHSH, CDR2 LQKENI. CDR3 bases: TGTGCCAGCTCGTCGGGACTAGCGGGTCGCCCCGCAGATACGCAGTATTTT. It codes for CASSSGLAGRPADTQYF. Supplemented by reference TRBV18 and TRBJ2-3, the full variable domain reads NAGVMQNPRHLVRRRGQEARLRCSPMKGHSHVYWYRQLPEEGLKFMVYLQKENIIDESGMPKERFSAEFPKEGPSILRIQQVVRGDSAAYFCASSSGLAGRPADTQYFGPGTRLTVL.

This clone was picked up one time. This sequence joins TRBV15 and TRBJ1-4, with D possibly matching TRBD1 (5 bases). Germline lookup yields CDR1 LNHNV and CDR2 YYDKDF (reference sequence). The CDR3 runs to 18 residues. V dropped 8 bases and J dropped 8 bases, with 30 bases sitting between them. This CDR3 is CATLQSGPIGGRVEKLFF. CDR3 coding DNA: TGTGCCACCCTCCAATCAGGGCCCATCGGGGGTCGGGTAGAAAAACTGTTTTTT.

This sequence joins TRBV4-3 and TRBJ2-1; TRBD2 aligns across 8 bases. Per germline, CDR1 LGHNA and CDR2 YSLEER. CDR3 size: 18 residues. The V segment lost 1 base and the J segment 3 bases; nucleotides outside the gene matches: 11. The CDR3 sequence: CASSQGQAGEADYNEQFF. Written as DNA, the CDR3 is TGCGCCAGCAGCCAAGGGCAAGCGGGAGAGGCGGACTACAATGAGCAGTTCTTC.

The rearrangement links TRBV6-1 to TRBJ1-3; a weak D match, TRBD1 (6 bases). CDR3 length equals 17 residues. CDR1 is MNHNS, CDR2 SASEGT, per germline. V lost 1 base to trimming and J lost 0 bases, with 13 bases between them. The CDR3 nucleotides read TGTGCCAGCAGTGAAGAGTCGGCAGGGGTCTCTGGAAACACCATATATTTT. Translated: CASSEESAGVSGNTIYF.

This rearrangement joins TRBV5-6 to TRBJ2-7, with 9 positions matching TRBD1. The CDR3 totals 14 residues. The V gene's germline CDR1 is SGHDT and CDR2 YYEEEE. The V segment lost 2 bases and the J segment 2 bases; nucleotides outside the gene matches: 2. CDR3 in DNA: TGTGCCAGCAGCTTACAGGGGGCACCCTACGAGCAGTACTTC. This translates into CASSLQGAPYEQYF.

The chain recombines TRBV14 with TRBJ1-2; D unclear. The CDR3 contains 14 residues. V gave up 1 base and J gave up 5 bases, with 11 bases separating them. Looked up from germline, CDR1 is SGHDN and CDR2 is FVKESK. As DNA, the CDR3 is TGTGCCAGCAGCCAAGGTACCTATCTTTATGGCTACACCTTC. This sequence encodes CASSQGTYLYGYTF.

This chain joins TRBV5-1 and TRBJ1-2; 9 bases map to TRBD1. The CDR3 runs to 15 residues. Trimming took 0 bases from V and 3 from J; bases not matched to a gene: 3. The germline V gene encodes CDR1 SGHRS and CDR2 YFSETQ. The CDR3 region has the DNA TGCGCCAGCAGCTTGGGGGGACAGGGTGACTATGGCTACACCTTC. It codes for CASSLGGQGDYGYTF.

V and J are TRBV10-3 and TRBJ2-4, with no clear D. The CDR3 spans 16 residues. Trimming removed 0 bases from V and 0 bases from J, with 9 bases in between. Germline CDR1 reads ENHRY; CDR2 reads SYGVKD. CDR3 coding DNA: TGTGCCATCAGTGAGTCACGGTCGCTAGCCAAAAACATTCAGTACTTC. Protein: CAISESRSLAKNIQYF.

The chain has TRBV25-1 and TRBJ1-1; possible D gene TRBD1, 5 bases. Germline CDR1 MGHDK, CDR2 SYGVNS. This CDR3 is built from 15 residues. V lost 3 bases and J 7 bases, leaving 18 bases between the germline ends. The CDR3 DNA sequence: TGTGCCAGCAGTGATTTAGCAGGGAAGAAAGGTGAAGCTTTCTTT. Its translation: CASSDLAGKKGEAFF.

The CDR3 nucleotides read TGCGCCAGCAGCCCGGGACAAGACCCTCCGGACTACACCTTC. Translating gives CASSPGQDPPDYTF. The chain employs TRBV5-1 and TRBJ1-2; tentative D call: TRBD1 (6 bases). CDR1 is SGHRS, CDR2 YFSETQ, per germline. The CDR3 sequence is 14 residues long. Trimming left V 4 bases short and J 10 bases short, with 20 bases between.

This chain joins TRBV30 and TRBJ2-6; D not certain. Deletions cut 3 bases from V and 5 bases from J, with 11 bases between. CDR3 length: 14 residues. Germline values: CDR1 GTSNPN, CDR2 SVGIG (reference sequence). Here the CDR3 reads CAWRPVKRANVLTF. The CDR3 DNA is TGTGCCTGGAGACCCGTTAAGCGGGCCAACGTCCTGACTTTC.

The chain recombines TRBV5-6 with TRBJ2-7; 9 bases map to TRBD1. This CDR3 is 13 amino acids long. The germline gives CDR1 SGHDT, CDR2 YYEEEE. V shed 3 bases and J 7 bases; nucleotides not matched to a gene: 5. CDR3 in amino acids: CASSWGDRVEQYF. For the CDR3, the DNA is TGTGCCAGCAGCTGGGGGGACAGGGTTGAGCAGTACTTC.

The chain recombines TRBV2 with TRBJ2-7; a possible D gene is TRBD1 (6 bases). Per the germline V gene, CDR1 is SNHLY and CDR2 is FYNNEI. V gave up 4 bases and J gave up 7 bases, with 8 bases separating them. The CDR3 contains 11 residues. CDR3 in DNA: TGTGCCAGCAGTGGACAGGTGGAGCAGTACTTC. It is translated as CASSGQVEQYF.

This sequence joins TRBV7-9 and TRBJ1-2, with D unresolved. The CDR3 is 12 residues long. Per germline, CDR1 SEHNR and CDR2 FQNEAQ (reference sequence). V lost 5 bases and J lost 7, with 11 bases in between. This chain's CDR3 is CASSPRTVGYTF. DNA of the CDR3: TGTGCCAGCAGCCCCCGGACTGTTGGCTACACCTTC. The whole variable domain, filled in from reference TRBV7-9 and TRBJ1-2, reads DTGVSQNPRHKITKRGQNVTFRCDPISEHNRLYWYRQTLGQGPEFLTYFQNEAQLEKSRLLSDRFSAERPKGSFSTLEIQRTEQGDSAMYLCASSPRTVGYTFGSGTRLTVV.

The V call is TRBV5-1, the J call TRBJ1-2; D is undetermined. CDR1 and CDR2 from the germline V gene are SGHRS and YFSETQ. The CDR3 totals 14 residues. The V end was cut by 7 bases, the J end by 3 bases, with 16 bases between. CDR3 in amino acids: CASAPQTSHYGYTF. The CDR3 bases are TGCGCCAGCGCCCCCCAGACAAGCCACTATGGCTACACCTTC.

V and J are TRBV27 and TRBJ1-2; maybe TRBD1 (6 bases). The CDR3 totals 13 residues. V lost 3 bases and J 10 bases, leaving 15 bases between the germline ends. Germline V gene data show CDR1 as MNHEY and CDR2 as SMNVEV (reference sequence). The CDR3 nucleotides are TGTGCCAGCAGTTTTAGAGTAGAGGGGGACTACACCTTC. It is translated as CASSFRVEGDYTF.

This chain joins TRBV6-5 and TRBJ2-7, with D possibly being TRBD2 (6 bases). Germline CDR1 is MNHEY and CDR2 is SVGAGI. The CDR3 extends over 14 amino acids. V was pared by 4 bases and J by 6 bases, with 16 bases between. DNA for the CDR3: TGTGCCAGCAGTTTTCACAGTCAAGCGGGCGAGCAGTACTTC. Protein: CASSFHSQAGEQYF.

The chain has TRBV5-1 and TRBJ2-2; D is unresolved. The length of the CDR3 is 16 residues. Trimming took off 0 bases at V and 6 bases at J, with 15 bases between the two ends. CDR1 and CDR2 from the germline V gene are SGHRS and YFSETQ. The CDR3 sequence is CASSLGGSWSAGELFF. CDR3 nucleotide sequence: TGCGCCAGCAGCTTGGGCGGCTCTTGGTCCGCCGGGGAGCTGTTTTTT.

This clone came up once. The CDR3 DNA is TGTGCCAGCAGCCCAATACTAGCGGGAGAGGGACAGACCCAGTACTTC. This codes for CASSPILAGEGQTQYF. The rearrangement joins TRBV13 to TRBJ2-5; 11 bases match TRBD2. The CDR3 is made up of 16 amino acids. The V segment lost 5 bases and the J segment 6 bases; nucleotides outside the gene matches: 11. Germline V CDR1 and CDR2: PRHDT, FYEKMQ (reference sequence). Full variable domain (outside the CDR3, taken from reference TRBV13 and TRBJ2-5): AAGVIQSPRHLIKEKRETATLKCYPIPRHDTVYWYQQGPGQDPQFLISFYEKMQSDKGSIPDRFSAQQFSDYHSELNMSSLELGDSALYFCASSPILAGEGQTQYFGPGTRLLVL.

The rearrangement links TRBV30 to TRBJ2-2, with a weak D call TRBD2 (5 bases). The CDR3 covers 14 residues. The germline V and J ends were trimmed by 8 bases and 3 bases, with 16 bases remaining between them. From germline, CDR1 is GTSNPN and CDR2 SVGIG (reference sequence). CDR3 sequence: CARERTADTGELFF. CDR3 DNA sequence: TGTGCCCGGGAAAGGACCGCGGACACCGGGGAGCTGTTTTTT.

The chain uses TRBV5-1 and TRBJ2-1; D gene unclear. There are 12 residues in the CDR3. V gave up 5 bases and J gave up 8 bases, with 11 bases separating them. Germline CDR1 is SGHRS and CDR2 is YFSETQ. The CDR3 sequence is CASSLSGDEQFF. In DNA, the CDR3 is TGCGCCAGCAGTTTGTCAGGCGATGAGCAGTTCTTC.

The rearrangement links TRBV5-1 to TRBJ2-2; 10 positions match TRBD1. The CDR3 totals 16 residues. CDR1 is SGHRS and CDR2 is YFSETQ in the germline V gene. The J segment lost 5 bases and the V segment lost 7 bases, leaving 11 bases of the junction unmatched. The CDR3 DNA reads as TGCGCCAGCTCCCTTACCGGGACAGGGGTAACCGGGGAGCTGTTTTTT. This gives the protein CASSLTGTGVTGELFF. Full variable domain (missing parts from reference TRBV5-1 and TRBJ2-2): KAGVTQTPRYLIKTRGQQVTLSCSPISGHRSVSWYQQTPGQGLQFLFEYFSETQRNKGNFPGRFSGRQFSNSRSEMNVSTLELGDSALYLCASSLTGTGVTGELFFGEGSRLTVL.

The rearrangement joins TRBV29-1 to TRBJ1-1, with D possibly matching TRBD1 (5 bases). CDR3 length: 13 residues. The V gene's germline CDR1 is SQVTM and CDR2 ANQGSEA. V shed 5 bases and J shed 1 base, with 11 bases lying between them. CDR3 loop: CSVLGGENTEAFF. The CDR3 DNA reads TGCAGCGTTTTAGGAGGGGAGAACACTGAAGCTTTCTTT.

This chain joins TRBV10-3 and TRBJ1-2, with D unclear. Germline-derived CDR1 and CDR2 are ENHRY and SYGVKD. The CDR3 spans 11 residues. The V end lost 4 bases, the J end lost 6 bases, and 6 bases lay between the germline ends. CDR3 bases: TGTGCCATCAGTGTAAGCGATGGCTACACCTTC. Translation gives CAISVSDGYTF.

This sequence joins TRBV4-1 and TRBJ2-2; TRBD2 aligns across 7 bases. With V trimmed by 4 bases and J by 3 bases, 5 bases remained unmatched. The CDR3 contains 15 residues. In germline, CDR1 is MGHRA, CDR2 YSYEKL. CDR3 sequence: CASSRGRGDTGELFF. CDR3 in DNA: TGCGCCAGCAGCCGTGGGAGGGGCGACACCGGGGAGCTGTTTTTT.

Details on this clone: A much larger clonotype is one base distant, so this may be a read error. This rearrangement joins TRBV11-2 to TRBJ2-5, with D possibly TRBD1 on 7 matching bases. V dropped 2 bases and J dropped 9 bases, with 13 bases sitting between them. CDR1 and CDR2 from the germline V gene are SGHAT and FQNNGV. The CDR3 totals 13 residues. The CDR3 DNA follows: TGTGCCAGCAGCTTATGGCAGGGGGAGGCCCAGTACTTC. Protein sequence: CASSLWQGEAQYF.